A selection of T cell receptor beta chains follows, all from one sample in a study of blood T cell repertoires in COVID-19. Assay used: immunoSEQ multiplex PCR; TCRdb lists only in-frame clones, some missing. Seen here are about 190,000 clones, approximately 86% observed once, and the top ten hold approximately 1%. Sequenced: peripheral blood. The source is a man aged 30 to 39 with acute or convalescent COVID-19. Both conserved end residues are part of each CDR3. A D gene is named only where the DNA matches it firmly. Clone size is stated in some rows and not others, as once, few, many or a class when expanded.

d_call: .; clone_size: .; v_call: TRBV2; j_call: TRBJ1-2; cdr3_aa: CASSVDSENYGYTF; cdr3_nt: TGTGCCAGCAGTGTCGACAGCGAGAACTATGGCTACACCTTC
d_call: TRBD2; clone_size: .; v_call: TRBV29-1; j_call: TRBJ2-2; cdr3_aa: CSVGVGGRNTGELFF; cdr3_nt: TGCAGCGTTGGCGTCGGCGGGAGGAACACCGGGGAGCTGTTTTTT
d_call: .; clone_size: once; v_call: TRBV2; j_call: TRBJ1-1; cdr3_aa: CASSDLGSMNTEAFF; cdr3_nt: TGTGCCAGCAGTGACCTCGGGTCCATGAACACTGAAGCTTTCTTT
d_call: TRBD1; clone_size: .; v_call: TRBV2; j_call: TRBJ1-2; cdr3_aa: CASSENTGVYGYTF; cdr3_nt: TGTGCCAGCAGTGAAAACACAGGGGTCTATGGCTACACCTTC
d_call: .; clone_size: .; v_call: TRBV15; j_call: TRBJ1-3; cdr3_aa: CATSRVRAGAIYF; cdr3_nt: TGTGCCACCAGCAGAGTACGGGCCGGGGCCATATATTTT
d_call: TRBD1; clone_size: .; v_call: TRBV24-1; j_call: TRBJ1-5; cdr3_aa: CATSGSGTGGNQPQHF; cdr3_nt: TGTGCCACCAGTGGGTCGGGGACAGGGGGCAATCAGCCCCAGCATTTT
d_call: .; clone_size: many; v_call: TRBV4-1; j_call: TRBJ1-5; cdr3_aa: CASSLPPPRGSNQPQHF; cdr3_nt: TGCGCCAGCAGCCTCCCCCCACCCAGGGGTAGCAATCAGCCCCAGCATTTT
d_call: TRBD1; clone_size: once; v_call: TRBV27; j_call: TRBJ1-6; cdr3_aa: CASRYTGGAGNSPLHF; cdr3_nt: TGTGCCAGCAGATATACAGGGGGCGCGGGGAATTCACCCCTCCACTTT
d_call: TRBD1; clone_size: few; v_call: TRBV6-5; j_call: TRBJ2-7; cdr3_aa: CASSYFGQGSEQYF; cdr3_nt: TGTGCCAGCAGTTATTTCGGACAGGGCTCCGAGCAGTACTTC
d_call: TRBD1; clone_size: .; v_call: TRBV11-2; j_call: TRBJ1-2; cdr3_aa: CASSLVRTGGLGYTF; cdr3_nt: TGTGCCAGCAGCTTAGTGAGGACAGGGGGCCTTGGCTACACCTTC
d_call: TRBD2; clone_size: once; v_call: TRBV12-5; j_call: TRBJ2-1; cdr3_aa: CASGLGGLAGGTEEQFF; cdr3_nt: TGTGCTAGTGGTTTGGGGGGGCTAGCGGGAGGGACAGAAGAGCAGTTCTTC
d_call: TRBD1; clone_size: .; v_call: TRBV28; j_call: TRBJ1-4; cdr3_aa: CASSGPGQGESGLFF; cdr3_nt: TGTGCCAGCAGTGGGCCGGGACAGGGGGAATCCGGACTGTTTTTT
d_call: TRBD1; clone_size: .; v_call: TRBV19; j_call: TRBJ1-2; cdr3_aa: CASSNHRQGGYGYTF; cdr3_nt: TGTGCCAGTAGTAATCATCGACAGGGTGGGTATGGCTACACCTTC
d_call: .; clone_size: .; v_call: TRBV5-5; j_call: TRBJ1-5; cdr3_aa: CASSLSWNQPQHF; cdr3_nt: TGTGCCAGCAGCTTGAGCTGGAATCAGCCCCAGCATTTT
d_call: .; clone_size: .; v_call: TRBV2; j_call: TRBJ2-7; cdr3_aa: CASSGGAGLRSYEQYF; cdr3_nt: TGTGCCAGCAGTGGGGGCGCGGGACTGAGGTCCTACGAGCAGTACTTC
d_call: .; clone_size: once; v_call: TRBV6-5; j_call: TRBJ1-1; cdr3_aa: CASSWVRELNTEAFF; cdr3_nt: TGTGCCAGCAGCTGGGTGCGGGAGTTGAACACTGAAGCTTTCTTT
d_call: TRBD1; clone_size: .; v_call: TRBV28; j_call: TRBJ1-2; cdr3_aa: CASRSRQGAYYGYTF; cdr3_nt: TGTGCCAGCAGATCCCGACAGGGGGCGTACTATGGCTACACCTTC
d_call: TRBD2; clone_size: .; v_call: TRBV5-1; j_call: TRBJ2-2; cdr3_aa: CASSILAGLDTGELFF; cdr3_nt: TGCGCCAGCAGCATTCTAGCGGGGCTTGACACCGGGGAGCTGTTTTTT